The subject of this entry is one TCR beta chain. The sample originates from a study of blood T cell repertoires in COVID-19. Study context: Acute and convalescent COVID-19 samples came from the United States, Italy and Spain. PBMCs, B-cell-depleted T cells, or T cells provided the cDNA or gDNA that made up the material.

As processed by the authors: Estimation of nucleated cell counts relied on the amplification of reference gene primers. Clones were sequenced by immunoSEQ multiplex PCR, and TCRdb holds only the in-frame ones, with some missing. The V and J calls and clone size were taken over from that table, and D and trimming were inferred from the DNA. The repertoire consists of about 160,000 clones, with about 86% occurring once and the leading ten covering about 9.4%. This receptor was obtained from a woman in her 70s with COVID-19, enrolled during active disease. What was sequenced was peripheral blood.

The CDR3 sequence is CASSLPVGTPYGYTF. The CDR3 DNA reads as TGTGCCAGCTCGTTACCGGTGGGGACACCTTATGGCTACACCTTC. The J gene is TRBJ1-2, the V gene TRBV18; the D gene is possibly TRBD1 (6 bases). V lost 6 bases to trimming and J lost 5 bases, with 19 bases between them. CDR3 length: 15 residues. CDR1 is KGHSH, CDR2 LQKENI, per germline.